The count of the clone carrying this T cell receptor beta chain is one. HIV-negative, healthy adults without recent acute infections or vaccinations were the donors. Each sample came from a Caucasian adult donor living in Nashville, Tennessee. This entry comes from a study of shared clonotypes between healthy human individuals. CDR3 size: 18 residues. The germline V gene has CDR1 ENHRY and CDR2 SYGVKD. With 3 bases removed from V and 10 bases from J, the gap between germline ends came to 28 bases. The repertoire was sequenced with immunoSEQ multiplex PCR; TCRdb's copy has only in-frame clones and lacks some. The sample carries 2.5 million or so clones, around nine tenths recorded once.

The TCR sequence derives from a man aged 18 to 30 in good health. The sequencing input was naive CD4+ T cells sorted from blood. Noted subset: CD45RA+ positively selected. The rearrangement uses TRBV10-3 and TRBJ2-1; no firm D call. This CDR3 reads CAISDMLGLEVGSSEQFF. The DNA of the CDR3 is TGTGCCATCAGTGACATGCTCGGGTTAGAGGTTGGTAGTAGCGAGCAGTTCTTC.